The 30 T cell receptor beta chains reported below all come from one sample, sequenced in a study of T cell responses to AZD1222 COVID-19 vaccine. Produced via immunoSEQ multiplex PCR; TCRdb's table is partial and in-frame only. The table has 65,000 to 90,000 clones, around 88% seen once; the top ten hold roughly a fifth. The source was peripheral blood, collected on day 0 of AZD1222 vaccination. The receptors were gathered from an adult in good health.

The chain employs TRBV5-1 and TRBJ1-5; the D gene is possibly TRBD1 (5 bases). Germline CDR1 SGHRS, CDR2 YFSETQ. The CDR3 contains 14 residues. Trimming took off 4 bases at V and 4 bases at J, with 12 bases between the two ends. CDR3 DNA sequence: TGCGCCAGCAGCACGGGGGGACTTAATCAGCCCCAGCATTTT. Amino acids: CASSTGGLNQPQHF.

The V call is TRBV5-4, the J call TRBJ1-2; D call uncertain. The CDR3 consists of 12 residues. Trimming took 0 bases from V and 8 from J, leaving 8 bases between them. Germline V CDR1 and CDR2: SGHNT, YYREEE (reference sequence). The CDR3 coding sequence is TGTGCCAGCAGCTTGGACGCGCAAGGCTACACCTTC. Protein sequence: CASSLDAQGYTF. The full variable domain, its missing parts supplied by reference TRBV5-4 and TRBJ1-2, is ETGVTQSPTHLIKTRGQQVTLRCSSQSGHNTVSWYQQALGQGPQFIFQYYREEENGRGNFPPRFSGLQFPNYSSELNVNALELDDSALYLCASSLDAQGYTFGSGTRLTVV.

The CDR3 loop reads CASSKAAGGPADTQYF. The CDR3 region has the DNA TGTGCCAGCAGTAAGGCAGCGGGGGGGCCGGCAGATACGCAGTATTTT. The J gene is TRBJ2-3, the V gene TRBV3-1 (or the pseudogene TRBV3-2), with 10 bases aligning to TRBD2. CDR3 length: 16 residues. V lost 6 bases to trimming and J lost 4 bases; unmatched junction nucleotides: 10. CDR1 and CDR2 (germline): LGHDT, YNNKEL (reference sequence).

This sequence joins TRBV28 and TRBJ1-1; D is unclear. The length of the CDR3 is 13 residues. Germline loops: CDR1 MDHEN, CDR2 SYDVKM. V gave up 9 bases and J gave up 1 base, with 12 bases separating them. CDR3 coding DNA: TGTGCCAGTATGACGACCCAGAACACTGAAGCTTTCTTT. Residues: CASMTTQNTEAFF.

The rearrangement uses TRBV14 and TRBJ2-2; tentative D call: TRBD1 (6 bases). CDR1 is SGHDN and CDR2 is FVKESK in the germline V gene. V lost 3 bases and J lost 5, with 10 bases in between. This CDR3 contains 14 residues. The DNA for the CDR3 is TGTGCCAGCAGCCAGACTCAGGGGACCGGGGAGCTGTTTTTT. Protein product: CASSQTQGTGELFF.

The rearrangement links TRBV19 to TRBJ2-2; the D is unclear. V lost 5 bases and J 4 bases, leaving 8 bases between the germline ends. This CDR3 has 13 residues. In germline, CDR1 is LNHDA, CDR2 SQIVND (reference sequence). For the CDR3, the DNA is TGTGCCAGTAGTGTCTCTCTCACCGGGGAGCTGTTTTTT. This encodes CASSVSLTGELFF. The full variable domain, with the rest looked up from reference TRBV19 and TRBJ2-2, is DGGITQSPKYLFRKEGQNVTLSCEQNLNHDAMYWYRQDPGQGLRLIYYSQIVNDFQKGDIAEGYSVSREKKESFPLTVTSAQKNPTAFYLCASSVSLTGELFFGEGSRLTVL.

This clone was seen just once. The V and J genes are TRBV3-1 (or the pseudogene TRBV3-2) and TRBJ2-2; D is uncertain. The germline gives CDR1 LGHDT, CDR2 YNNKEL (reference sequence). Between the trimmed V and J ends, which lost 0 bases and 0 bases, there was a span of 23 bases. This CDR3 comprises 21 residues. The DNA of the CDR3 is TGTGCCAGCAGCCAAGAAGTCCCCGTCGATTCGCCGGTAACGAACACCGGGGAGCTGTTTTTT. This sequence encodes CASSQEVPVDSPVTNTGELFF.

This chain uses TRBV5-5 with TRBJ1-5; D is perhaps TRBD1 (5 bases). The CDR3 has 14 amino acids. Germline CDR1 and CDR2: SGHKS and YYEKEE (reference sequence). Between the trimmed V and J ends, which lost 4 bases and 0 bases, there was a span of 8 bases. The CDR3 sequence is CASSAGRSNQPQHF. The CDR3 coding sequence is TGTGCCAGCAGCGCAGGGCGTAGCAATCAGCCCCAGCATTTT.

The V call is TRBV28, the J call TRBJ2-7, with D possibly matching TRBD2 (5 bases). Germline-derived CDR1 and CDR2 are MDHEN and SYDVKM. Trimming took 1 base from V and 0 from J, leaving 7 bases between them. This CDR3 is 14 amino acids long. CDR3 in amino acids: CASSLSGSSYEQYF. The CDR3 nucleotides are TGTGCCAGCAGTTTATCGGGGAGCTCCTACGAGCAGTACTTC.

This clone was counted a single time. The V and J genes are TRBV2 and TRBJ2-7, with a possible D match to TRBD1 (6 bases). Per the germline V gene, CDR1 is SNHLY and CDR2 is FYNNEI. CDR3 length: 14 amino acids. Trimming cost V 7 bases and J 4 bases, with 17 bases left between them. CDR3 residues: CASMDTGSRYEQYF. The CDR3 DNA follows: TGTGCCAGCATGGATACAGGGTCTCGGTACGAGCAGTACTTC.

The chain combines TRBV6-1 with TRBJ1-4, with TRBD1 identical over 8 bases. Trimming cost V 1 base and J 3 bases; bases outside gene matches: 4. From germline, CDR1 is MNHNS and CDR2 SASEGT. The CDR3 is 16 residues long. The CDR3 DNA sequence: TGTGCCAGCAGTGAAGATGAACAGGGGGCTAATGAAAAACTGTTTTTT. It codes for CASSEDEQGANEKLFF.

The gene calls are TRBV9 and TRBJ2-1; 14 bases agree with TRBD2. Germline V gives CDR1 SGDLS, CDR2 YYNGEE. V lost 1 base, J lost 8 bases, and 8 bases stayed unmatched. The CDR3 sequence is 17 residues long. The CDR3 DNA sequence: TGTGCCAGCAGCGTACGACTAGCGGGGGGGCCAGTCGATGAGCAGTTCTTC. Its translation is CASSVRLAGGPVDEQFF.

This chain joins TRBV6-5 and TRBJ1-5; D gene uncertain. V was pared by 0 bases and J by 4 bases, with 4 bases between. In germline, CDR1 is MNHEY, CDR2 SVGAGI. The CDR3 is made up of 13 amino acids. The CDR3 DNA is TGTGCCAGCAGTTACTCGGAGAATCAGCCCCAGCATTTT. Encoded protein: CASSYSENQPQHF.

As concerns this clone: This CDR3 is also generated by other DNA sequences in the sample. V usage is TRBV7-2 and J usage is TRBJ2-7; no reliable D call. Germline values: CDR1 SGHTA, CDR2 FQGNSA. Trimming shortened V by 5 bases and J by 4 bases, and 12 bases separated the two germline ends. This CDR3 comprises 13 residues. The DNA of the CDR3 is TGTGCCAGCAGCCCGGACGGTTTTTACGAGCAGTACTTC. As protein: CASSPDGFYEQYF.

This clone was observed once. V gene TRBV5-1 combines with J gene TRBJ2-3, with D hard to call. Germline V gives CDR1 SGHRS, CDR2 YFSETQ. Trimming removed 0 bases from V and 2 bases from J, with 13 bases in between. There are 16 residues in the CDR3. CDR3 protein: CASSLAAAGPTDTQYF. CDR3 sequence (DNA): TGCGCCAGCAGCTTGGCCGCGGCCGGTCCCACAGATACGCAGTATTTT.

This sequence joins TRBV6-5 and TRBJ2-3; D possibly corresponds to TRBD2 (7 bases). CDR3 length equals 15 residues. V was shortened by 5 bases and J by 0 bases, with 12 bases between the two germline ends. Germline CDR1 is MNHEY and CDR2 is SVGAGI. CDR3 in DNA: TGTGCCAGCAGTAGCGCGGGGGCAAGCACAGATACGCAGTATTTT. This translates into CASSSAGASTDTQYF.

J is TRBJ2-7 and V is TRBV6-5; weak D call: TRBD1 (6 bases). Germline V lookup: CDR1 MNHEY, CDR2 SVGAGI. V shed 7 bases and J shed 2 bases, with 9 bases lying between them. CDR3 length: 12 amino acids. CDR3 residues: CASNRATYEQYF. CDR3 bases: TGTGCCAGCAACAGGGCCACCTACGAGCAGTACTTC.

The chain couples TRBV7-8 to TRBJ2-1; D is uncertain. Per germline, CDR1 SGHVS and CDR2 FQNEAQ. Trimming took off 1 base at V and 7 bases at J, with 5 bases between the two ends. The CDR3 has 12 amino acids. The DNA for the CDR3 is TGTGCCAGCAGCTTAGGAGAAAATGAGCAGTTCTTC. Its protein product is CASSLGENEQFF.

This chain uses TRBV6-1 with TRBJ2-3, with D possibly called TRBD1 or TRBD2 (5 bases each). The germline gives CDR1 MNHNS, CDR2 SASEGT. The CDR3 has 15 amino acids. Trimming took off 3 bases at V and 0 bases at J, with 10 bases between the two ends. The CDR3 coding sequence is TGTGCCAGCAGTGAGGGGGTGGCTAGCACAGATACGCAGTATTTT. This sequence encodes CASSEGVASTDTQYF.

The gene calls are TRBV15 and TRBJ1-6; D might be TRBD1 (6 bases). The CDR3 is made up of 13 amino acids. Germline lookup yields CDR1 LNHNV and CDR2 YYDKDF (reference sequence). Trimming removed 2 bases at V and 12 bases at J, with 11 bases between. In DNA, the CDR3 is TGTGCCACCAGCAGAAGGGGGGCAGAACCCCTCCACTTT. This encodes CATSRRGAEPLHF.

This clone has just a few counts. The rearrangement joins TRBV27 to TRBJ1-5, with TRBD1 as a possible D gene (5 bases). Germline values: CDR1 MNHEY, CDR2 SMNVEV (reference sequence). The CDR3 runs 16 residues. The V and J ends lost 1 base and 0 bases respectively, with 10 bases between them. The CDR3 region is CASSLYGQYSNQPQHF. CDR3 nucleotides: TGTGCCAGCAGTTTATATGGACAATATAGCAATCAGCCCCAGCATTTT.

This chain joins TRBV5-3 and TRBJ1-6; D gene unclear. TRBV5-3 is an open reading frame whose function is uncertain. The CDR3 consists of 16 residues. V dropped 1 base and J dropped 3 bases, with 11 bases sitting between them. The CDR3 DNA follows: TGTGCCAGAAGCTTGCCTCGGGGTTACTATAATTCACCCCTCCACTTT. This codes for CARSLPRGYYNSPLHF.

The chain is built from TRBV2 and TRBJ2-7, with 7 positions matching TRBD1. J gave up 0 bases and V 3 bases, and 5 bases lay outside the gene matches. The CDR3 sequence is 15 residues long. Germline V lookup: CDR1 SNHLY, CDR2 FYNNEI. This chain's CDR3 is CASSDWGTVSYEQYF. DNA for the CDR3: TGTGCCAGCAGTGATTGGGGGACAGTCTCCTACGAGCAGTACTTC. Filled out from reference TRBV2 and TRBJ2-7, the complete variable domain reads EPEVTQTPSHQVTQMGQEVILRCVPISNHLYFYWYRQILGQKVEFLVSFYNNEISEKSEIFDDQFSVERPDGSNFTLKIRSTKLEDSAMYFCASSDWGTVSYEQYFGPGTRLTVT.

The chain carries TRBV21-1 and TRBJ2-2; the D call of TRBD2 is as the table states it, not checked on the DNA. TRBV21-1 is noted as a pseudogene. This CDR3 contains 18 residues. The CDR3 loop reads CASSKGPPGMENTGELFF. Written as DNA, the CDR3 is TGTGCCAGCAGCAAAGGACCACCGGGAATGGAGAACACCGGGGAGCTGTTTTTT.

The CDR3 protein is CASSSLGGSGNIQYF. Here the CDR3 DNA reads TGTGCCAGCAGCTCCCTTGGCGGGAGCGGAAACATTCAGTACTTC. The chain is built from TRBV7-3 and TRBJ2-4, with 7 bases identical to TRBD2. The germline gives CDR1 SGHTA, CDR2 FQGTGA. V was clipped by 4 bases and J by 6 bases; unmatched bases: 9. This CDR3 contains 15 residues.

The chain recombines TRBV27 with TRBJ1-4; TRBD1 agrees at 10 bases. Per germline, CDR1 MNHEY and CDR2 SMNVEV (reference sequence). The junction had 10 bases not matched to a gene; V was cut back by 1 base and J by 8 bases. The CDR3 is 17 residues long. The CDR3 here is CASSLFYGGTGVEKLFF. For the CDR3, the DNA is TGTGCCAGCAGTTTATTTTACGGGGGGACAGGGGTGGAAAAACTGTTTTTT.

V gene TRBV28 combines with J gene TRBJ2-7; 8 bases are shared with TRBD2. The CDR3 covers 17 residues. V was pared by 4 bases and J by 0 bases, with 11 bases of the junction left unmatched. From germline, CDR1 is MDHEN and CDR2 SYDVKM. The CDR3: CASSYPETSVSSYEQYF. CDR3 sequence (DNA): TGTGCCAGCAGTTACCCCGAGACTAGCGTAAGCTCCTACGAGCAGTACTTC. Together with reference TRBV28 and TRBJ2-7, the CDR3 gives the full variable domain: DVKVTQSSRYLVKRTGEKVFLECVQDMDHENMFWYRQDPGLGLRLIYFSYDVKMKEKGDIPEGYSVSREKKERFSLILESASTNQTSMYLCASSYPETSVSSYEQYFGPGTRLTVT.

This chain links TRBV7-9 with TRBJ1-2; 9 bases are shared with TRBD1. V was pared by 5 bases and J by 5 bases, with 6 bases of the junction left unmatched. The length of the CDR3 is 14 residues. Germline CDR1 and CDR2: SEHNR and FQNEAQ (reference sequence). The chain's CDR3 is CASSESGTGYGYTF. The CDR3 DNA follows: TGTGCCAGCAGCGAGTCCGGGACAGGGTATGGCTACACCTTC.

The gene calls are TRBV6-2 or TRBV6-3 and TRBJ2-1, with unresolved D. Germline CDR1 and CDR2: MNHEY and SVGEGT. V lost 3 bases, J lost 10 bases, and 10 bases lay in between. The CDR3 is 12 residues long. In DNA form, the CDR3 reads TGTGCCAGCAGTTATATGGGCGTCGAGCAGTTCTTC. This sequence encodes CASSYMGVEQFF.

V and J are TRBV19 and TRBJ2-1, with 11 bases lining up with TRBD1. The CDR3 runs to 15 residues. V dropped 10 bases and J dropped 5; count of bases not matched to a gene: 10. Germline CDR1 LNHDA, CDR2 SQIVND (reference sequence). CDR3 sequence reads: CATIRGQGGNNEQFF. The CDR3 coding sequence is TGTGCCACCATAAGGGGACAGGGGGGAAACAATGAGCAGTTCTTC.